The 30 T cell receptor beta chains reported below all come from one sample, sequenced in a study of PD-L1 blockade in urothelial cancer. As for time point: pretreatment peripheral blood. The method was immunoSEQ multiplex PCR; TCRdb's version includes in-frame clones alone and lacks a portion of them. The data show fewer than 80,000 clones, approximately 81% seen once. Sample: PBMCs, taken around atezolizumab (anti-PD-L1) treatment. These TCRs come from a man between 70 and 80 years old with urothelial cancer.

This chain connects TRBV5-1 to TRBJ2-1; 9 nucleotides match TRBD2. Germline CDR1 and CDR2: SGHRS and YFSETQ. This CDR3 contains 15 residues. With 0 bases clipped from V and 4 bases from J, the junction kept 2 bases outside the gene matches. The CDR3 DNA follows: TGCGCCAGCAGCTTGGGGACTAGCGAGTACAATGAGCAGTTCTTC. This translates into CASSLGTSEYNEQFF.

The V gene is TRBV5-1, the J gene TRBJ2-3, with TRBD2 identical over 15 bases. The germline V gene has CDR1 SGHRS and CDR2 YFSETQ. This CDR3 region has 16 residues. V lost 4 bases and J lost 3; bases outside the gene matches: 3. In DNA, the CDR3 is TGCGCCAGCAGCCCAGGACTAGCGGGAGGGACAGATACGCAGTATTTT. Its translation is CASSPGLAGGTDTQYF.

The chain links TRBV27 to TRBJ1-5, with D possibly TRBD1 on 6 matching bases. V lost 4 bases and J lost 3, with 13 bases in between. This CDR3 region has 15 residues. Per germline, CDR1 MNHEY and CDR2 SMNVEV (reference sequence). The CDR3 DNA sequence: TGTGCCAGCAGTTATGTGGCAGGGGACAATCAGCCCCAGCATTTT. This gives the protein CASSYVAGDNQPQHF.

On this clone itself: The junction shows a germline mismatch at one end, possibly a read error. The chain joins TRBV19 to TRBJ2-3, with a possible D match to TRBD2 (5 bases). The CDR3 covers 15 residues. The V gene's germline CDR1 is LNHDA and CDR2 SQIVND (reference sequence). The CDR3 sequence is CASSIDQASRDTQYF. The CDR3 nucleotides read TGTGCCAGTAGTATAGATCAGGCTAGCAGAGATACGCAGTATTTT. The variable domain in full, completed from reference TRBV19 and TRBJ2-3, reads DGGITQSPKYLFRKEGQNVTLSCEQNLNHDAMYWYRQDPGQGLRLIYYSQIVNDFQKGDIAEGYSVSREKKESFPLTVTSAQKNPTAFYLCASSIDQASRDTQYFGPGTRLTVL.

This clone appeared a few times. The J gene is TRBJ1-2, the V gene TRBV5-6, with unresolved D. This CDR3 has 14 amino acids. Looked up from germline, CDR1 is SGHDT and CDR2 is YYEEEE. The V and J ends lost 0 bases and 1 base respectively, with 7 bases between them. Here the CDR3 DNA reads TGTGCCAGCAGCTTGGGAGGGCTTAACTATGGCTACACCTTC. Translation: CASSLGGLNYGYTF.

J is TRBJ2-3 and V is TRBV5-1; D unresolved. V was shortened by 0 bases and J by 1 base, with 12 bases between the two germline ends. The germline V gene has CDR1 SGHRS and CDR2 YFSETQ. The CDR3 has 16 amino acids. CDR3 region: CASSLEGGAGTDTQYF. The CDR3 DNA sequence: TGCGCCAGCAGCTTGGAAGGCGGAGCTGGCACAGATACGCAGTATTTT.

The genes are TRBV5-4 and TRBJ2-7; 8 nucleotides agree with TRBD2. Germline V gives CDR1 SGHNT, CDR2 YYREEE (reference sequence). V gave up 0 bases and J gave up 4 bases; unmatched junction bases: 6. The CDR3 is 15 residues long. The CDR3 spells CASSLGGTSFYEQYF. DNA for the CDR3: TGTGCCAGCAGCTTGGGGGGGACTAGTTTTTACGAGCAGTACTTC.

The sample holds one count of this clone. This chain links TRBV2 with TRBJ1-4; no firm D call. Trimming took off 4 bases at V and 8 bases at J, with 14 bases between the two ends. Germline values: CDR1 SNHLY, CDR2 FYNNEI. This CDR3 region has 14 residues. The CDR3 DNA follows: TGTGCCAGCAGTGGACTTTCCCGGGGAGAAAAACTGTTTTTT. This encodes CASSGLSRGEKLFF. Complete variable domain (other parts from reference TRBV2 and TRBJ1-4): EPEVTQTPSHQVTQMGQEVILRCVPISNHLYFYWYRQILGQKVEFLVSFYNNEISEKSEIFDDQFSVERPDGSNFTLKIRSTKLEDSAMYFCASSGLSRGEKLFFGSGTQLSVL.

This clone was seen only a few times. This chain connects TRBV7-8 to TRBJ2-7, with D unclear. Germline V gene lookup returns CDR1 SGHVS and CDR2 FQNEAQ. The ends were cut back, 4 bases at V and 0 bases at J, with 16 bases in the middle. The CDR3 length is 16 residues. This CDR3 reads CASSSVWAKNSYEQYF. The CDR3 DNA sequence: TGTGCCAGCAGCTCCGTTTGGGCTAAAAACTCCTACGAGCAGTACTTC.

The J gene is TRBJ2-3, the V gene TRBV5-4; 7 nucleotides align to TRBD2. CDR3 size: 17 residues. Germline V gene sequence: CDR1 SGHNT, CDR2 YYREEE (reference sequence). V was clipped by 3 bases and J by 0 bases; unmatched bases: 10. DNA for the CDR3: TGTGCCAGCAGCTCACTCATTAGCGGGTTTAGCACAGATACGCAGTATTTT. Amino acids: CASSSLISGFSTDTQYF. Variable domain in full (rest from reference TRBV5-4 and TRBJ2-3): ETGVTQSPTHLIKTRGQQVTLRCSSQSGHNTVSWYQQALGQGPQFIFQYYREEENGRGNFPPRFSGLQFPNYSSELNVNALELDDSALYLCASSSLISGFSTDTQYFGPGTRLTVL.

The chain links TRBV14 to TRBJ2-3, with TRBD2 matching 8 bases. The germline CDR1 and CDR2 sequences are SGHDN and FVKESK. The ends lost 4 bases at V and 2 bases at J; junction bases unmatched: 5. This CDR3 is 15 amino acids long. CDR3 sequence (DNA): TGTGCCAGCAGCCGACTAGCGTCCGACACAGATACGCAGTATTTT. Amino acid sequence: CASSRLASDTDTQYF.

This clone turned up a few times. V usage is TRBV5-1 and J usage is TRBJ2-7; D ambiguous. CDR1 and CDR2 from the germline V gene are SGHRS and YFSETQ. With 0 bases removed from V and 3 bases from J, the gap between germline ends came to 7 bases. The CDR3 loop spans 13 amino acids. CDR3 sequence: CASSLVSLYEQYF. In DNA, the CDR3 is TGCGCCAGCAGCTTGGTGTCCCTCTACGAGCAGTACTTC.

The chain has TRBV6-1 and TRBJ2-5; 11 positions match TRBD2. After removal of 4 bases from V and 0 bases from J, the junction contained 7 bases not matched to a gene. Germline assignment: CDR1 MNHNS and CDR2 SASEGT. The CDR3 has 17 amino acids. The CDR3, as DNA: TGTGCCAGCAGTGGAGGGACTAGCGGAATCTACCAAGAGACCCAGTACTTC. It encodes CASSGGTSGIYQETQYF.

The chain recombines TRBV6-5 with TRBJ2-3; D possibly corresponds to TRBD2 (6 bases). CDR3 length: 14 residues. Germline V gene lookup returns CDR1 MNHEY and CDR2 SVGAGI. V was clipped by 5 bases and J by 4 bases, with 13 bases between them. Written as DNA, the CDR3 is TGTGCCAGCAGTCTCTCCGTAGCGGCAGATACGCAGTATTTT. Protein sequence: CASSLSVAADTQYF.

This clone was seen once. CDR3 protein: CASSSLAGLYNEQFF. The DNA of the CDR3 is TGTGCCAGCAGCTCACTAGCGGGATTGTACAATGAGCAGTTCTTC. The chain joins TRBV7-6 to TRBJ2-1; 10 nucleotides align to TRBD2. V lost 4 bases to trimming and J lost 4 bases; unmatched junction nucleotides: 4. From germline, CDR1 is SGHVS and CDR2 FNYEAQ. The CDR3 is made up of 15 amino acids.

The rearrangement links TRBV5-1 to TRBJ2-7; perhaps TRBD1 as D (5 bases). The CDR3 runs to 14 residues. The germline CDR1 and CDR2 sequences are SGHRS and YFSETQ. V gave up 6 bases and J gave up 5 bases, with 18 bases separating them. Here the CDR3 reads CASTSVQGMNEQYF. The CDR3 DNA reads TGCGCCAGCACCTCGGTCCAGGGAATGAACGAGCAGTACTTC.

The chain has TRBV5-1 and TRBJ2-5; D is possibly TRBD1 (6 bases). The CDR3 is 15 amino acids. The germline V gene has CDR1 SGHRS and CDR2 YFSETQ. V was cut by 1 base and J by 5 bases, with 15 bases left in between. CDR3 sequence reads: CASSLTASQGETQYF. DNA for the CDR3: TGCGCCAGCAGCTTGACGGCCTCCCAGGGGGAGACCCAGTACTTC.

The V and J genes are TRBV28 and TRBJ2-1, with 8 bases matching TRBD2. Trimming at V came to 2 bases and at J to 5 bases, leaving 5 bases not matched to a gene. Germline assignment: CDR1 MDHEN and CDR2 SYDVKM. This CDR3 is 15 amino acids long. CDR3: CASSLSLAGNNEQFF. CDR3 nucleotides: TGTGCCAGCAGTTTAAGCCTAGCGGGCAACAATGAGCAGTTCTTC.

V usage is TRBV5-5 and J usage is TRBJ2-7; 13 bases map to TRBD2. V shed 2 bases, J shed 3 bases, and the junction held 5 bases outside the gene matches. Germline CDR1 and CDR2: SGHKS and YYEKEE (reference sequence). The CDR3 is 16 residues long. As DNA, the CDR3 is TGTGCCAGCAGCTTCGGACTAGCGGGAGACAACTACGAGCAGTACTTC. It encodes CASSFGLAGDNYEQYF.

The chain is built from TRBV29-1 and TRBJ1-1, with D perhaps TRBD1 (5 bases). Germline loops: CDR1 SQVTM, CDR2 ANQGSEA. Between the trimmed V and J ends, which lost 4 bases and 7 bases, there was a span of 7 bases. The CDR3 runs to 10 residues. The CDR3 nucleotides read TGCAGCGTTGGGGGGGGTGAAGCTTTCTTT. It codes for CSVGGGEAFF.

V gene TRBV7-2 combines with J gene TRBJ2-4, with TRBD2 as a possible D gene (5 bases). This CDR3 is built from 14 residues. Trimming stripped 0 bases from V and 8 bases from J, with 11 bases between. Germline loops: CDR1 SGHTA, CDR2 FQGNSA. CDR3 in amino acids: CASSLAAGSDIQYF. CDR3 in DNA: TGTGCCAGCAGCTTAGCTGCGGGCTCAGACATTCAGTACTTC.

This clone showed up just once. The CDR3 DNA reads TGTGCCAGCAGCCCGGACAGGGGCCAAGATGAGCAGTTCTTC. Its translation: CASSPDRGQDEQFF. The rearrangement joins TRBV7-3 to TRBJ2-1; 9 bases fit TRBD1. This CDR3 region has 14 residues. V shed 5 bases and J 8 bases; nucleotides not matched to a gene: 7. CDR1 is SGHTA and CDR2 is FQGTGA in the germline V gene.

The gene calls are TRBV15 and TRBJ1-4; perhaps TRBD1 as D (6 bases). CDR1 and CDR2 (germline): LNHNV, YYDKDF (reference sequence). Deletions cut 0 bases from V and 5 bases from J, with 13 bases between. This CDR3 has 16 amino acids. The CDR3 nucleotides are TGTGCCACCAGCAGAGACGGGGGGGCAGAAAATGAAAAACTGTTTTTT. Protein sequence: CATSRDGGAENEKLFF.

This chain joins TRBV7-9 and TRBJ2-3; TRBD2 matches at 9 bases. Germline V gives CDR1 SEHNR, CDR2 FQNEAQ (reference sequence). Trimming at V came to 5 bases and at J to 5 bases, leaving 5 bases not matched to a gene. The CDR3 contains 14 residues. Here the CDR3 reads CASSPGLAIDTQYF. CDR3 in DNA: TGTGCCAGCAGCCCAGGACTAGCGATAGATACGCAGTATTTT.

CDR3 protein: CASSIGTYRGLNTEAFF. The CDR3 coding sequence is TGTGCCAGTAGTATAGGAACCTACAGGGGGTTGAACACTGAAGCTTTCTTT. The chain has TRBV19 and TRBJ1-1; TRBD1 matches 8 bases. Germline V gives CDR1 LNHDA, CDR2 SQIVND (reference sequence). Trimming took 1 base from V and 0 from J; bases not matched to a gene: 7. The CDR3 extends over 17 amino acids.

J is TRBJ2-1 and V is TRBV5-5; no firm D call. This CDR3 region has 13 residues. CDR1 and CDR2 from the germline V gene are SGHKS and YYEKEE (reference sequence). V lost 2 bases to trimming and J lost 10 bases, with 13 bases between them. DNA of the CDR3: TGTGCCAGCAGCTTTTTACTTACCGGGGAGCAGTTCTTC. Amino acid sequence: CASSFLLTGEQFF.

CDR3 region: CASSGQRNQPQHF. The CDR3 nucleotides read TGTGCCAGCAGTGGGCAGCGAAATCAGCCCCAGCATTTT. This chain connects TRBV6-1 to TRBJ1-5; D gene uncertain. Per germline, CDR1 MNHNS and CDR2 SASEGT. Trimming stripped 4 bases from V and 4 bases from J, with 8 bases between. The CDR3 has 13 amino acids.

The genes are TRBV5-1 and TRBJ2-1, with 7 positions matching TRBD2. This CDR3 spans 16 amino acids. Germline CDR1 is SGHRS and CDR2 is YFSETQ. V lost 0 bases and J lost 0; bases outside the gene matches: 3. The chain's CDR3 is CASSLEGGGSYNEQFF. As DNA, the CDR3 is TGCGCCAGCAGCTTGGAGGGCGGGGGCTCCTACAATGAGCAGTTCTTC.

The chain uses TRBV6-6 and TRBJ2-1, with 8 bases aligning to TRBD2. Germline CDR1 reads MNHNY; CDR2 reads SVGAGI (reference sequence). The CDR3 spans 15 residues. V lost 2 bases to trimming and J lost 3 bases; unmatched junction nucleotides: 3. The CDR3 bases are TGTGCCAGCAGTTACGTTGCGGGGGGCTACAATGAGCAGTTCTTC. Translated, it gives CASSYVAGGYNEQFF.

The chain carries TRBV7-9 and TRBJ2-7; 7 nucleotides match TRBD2. Germline V gene lookup returns CDR1 SEHNR and CDR2 FQNEAQ (reference sequence). The CDR3 length is 14 residues. V lost 3 bases, J lost 6 bases, and 8 bases stayed unmatched. Written as DNA, the CDR3 is TGTGCCAGCAGCTTTACCGGCGGGAGTGGCGAGCAGTACTTC. Residues: CASSFTGGSGEQYF.